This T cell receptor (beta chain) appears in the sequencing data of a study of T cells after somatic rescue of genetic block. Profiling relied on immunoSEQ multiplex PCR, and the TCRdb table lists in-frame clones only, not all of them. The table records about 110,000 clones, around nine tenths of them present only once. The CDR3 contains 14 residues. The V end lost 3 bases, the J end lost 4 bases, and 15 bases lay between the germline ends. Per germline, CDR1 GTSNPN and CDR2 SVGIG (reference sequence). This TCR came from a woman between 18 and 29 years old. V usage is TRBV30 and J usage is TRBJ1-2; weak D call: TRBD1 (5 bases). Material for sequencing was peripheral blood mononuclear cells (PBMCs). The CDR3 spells CAWRTEGAGYGYTF. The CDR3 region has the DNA TGTGCCTGGAGAACTGAAGGGGCAGGCTATGGCTACACCTTC.